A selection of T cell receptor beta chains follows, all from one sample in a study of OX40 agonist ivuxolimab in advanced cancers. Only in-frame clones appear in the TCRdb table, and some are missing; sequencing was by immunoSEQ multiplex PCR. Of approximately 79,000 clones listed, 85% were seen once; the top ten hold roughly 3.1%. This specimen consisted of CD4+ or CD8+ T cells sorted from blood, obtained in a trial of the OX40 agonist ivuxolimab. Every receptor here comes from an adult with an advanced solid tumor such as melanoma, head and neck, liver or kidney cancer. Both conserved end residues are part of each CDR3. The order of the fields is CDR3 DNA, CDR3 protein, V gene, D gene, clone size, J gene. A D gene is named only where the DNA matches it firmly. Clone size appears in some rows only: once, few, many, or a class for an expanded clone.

TGTGCCAGCAGCGACACAATTTCCAGCGCCAGAGGGACTGAAGCTTTCTTT	CASSDTISSARGTEAFF	TRBV7-9	NA	NA	TRBJ1-1
TGTGCCAGCAGGTCGGGACAGGGTATGGAAAAACTGTTTTTT	CASRSGQGMEKLFF	TRBV6-5	TRBD1	NA	TRBJ1-4
TGTGCCAGCAGCTTAGGTAAAGAGACCCAGTACTTC	CASSLGKETQYF	TRBV7-2	NA	NA	TRBJ2-5
TGTGCCAGCAGTTACTCGCTAGCGGGAGGTGCAGGGGCCCAGTACTTC	CASSYSLAGGAGAQYF	TRBV6-6	TRBD2	NA	TRBJ2-5
TGTGCCAGTAGTATCCTCCCGCGGGACAGCATGAACACTGAAGCTTTCTTT	CASSILPRDSMNTEAFF	TRBV19	TRBD1	NA	TRBJ1-1
TGTGCCAGCAGCCACCCAGGTTTGGGGGACTATGGCTACACCTTC	CASSHPGLGDYGYTF	TRBV5-8	NA	NA	TRBJ1-2
TGCGCCAGCAGCCAGGGATCAGGGTCGACCTACGAGCAGTACTTC	CASSQGSGSTYEQYF	TRBV4-3	NA	NA	TRBJ2-7
TGTGCCACCGGGGGGACAGGGGGCTCCCTAATATATGGCTACACCTTC	CATGGTGGSLIYGYTF	TRBV6-4	TRBD1	NA	TRBJ1-2
TGTGCCAGCAGTCCCGCAAGGGGGCAGGCCGGGGAGCTGTTTTTT	CASSPARGQAGELFF	TRBV6-5	TRBD1	NA	TRBJ2-2
TGTGCCAGCAGCTTGGGACTGTCCCTTGGCTACACCTTC	CASSLGLSLGYTF	TRBV7-2	NA	NA	TRBJ1-2
TGTGCCAGCAGTGAGGTTTCGGGGAGCACAGATACGCAGTATTTT	CASSEVSGSTDTQYF	TRBV6-1	NA	NA	TRBJ2-3
TGTGCCAGCAGTGAAGAGGTCACAGATACGCAGTATTTT	CASSEEVTDTQYF	TRBV2	NA	NA	TRBJ2-3
TGCGCCAGCGGGTGGACTAGCGGAGTCAATGAGCAGTTCTTC	CASGWTSGVNEQFF	TRBV5-1	TRBD2	once	TRBJ2-1
TGTGCCAGCAGCTTTACTTTTAGCCAGGGCGAGACCCAGTACTTC	CASSFTFSQGETQYF	TRBV5-4	NA	NA	TRBJ2-5
TGTGCCAGTAGTTTTGGACAGGCCCACAATCAGCCCCAGCATTTT	CASSFGQAHNQPQHF	TRBV19	TRBD1	once	TRBJ1-5
TGTGCCAGCAGTTTATTAATGTCTAGCGGCCCTAATGAGCAGTTCTTC	CASSLLMSSGPNEQFF	TRBV28	TRBD2	NA	TRBJ2-1
TGTGCCAGCAGCTTGAGGGGGAACACTGAAGCTTTCTTT	CASSLRGNTEAFF	TRBV5-6	NA	NA	TRBJ1-1
TGTGCCAGCAGCTTGCAAGGTGCAGGTCGTGGGGGCTACACCTTC	CASSLQGAGRGGYTF	TRBV4-2	NA	NA	TRBJ1-2
TGTGCCACTCTGGACAGGCCCACAGATACGCAGTATTTT	CATLDRPTDTQYF	TRBV10-3	TRBD1	NA	TRBJ2-3
TGCGCCAGCAGCTTGGGACAGGGACTCAATGAAAAACTGTTTTTT	CASSLGQGLNEKLFF	TRBV5-1	TRBD1	NA	TRBJ1-4
TGTGCCAGCAGCCTGAGGAATACGCAGTATTTT	CASSLRNTQYF	TRBV27	NA	NA	TRBJ2-3
TGTGCCAGCAGCTCCAGGGACACCTACGAGCAGTACTTC	CASSSRDTYEQYF	TRBV11-3	NA	NA	TRBJ2-7
TGCGCCAGCAGCCAAGGGGGCAGTAGCTACGAGCAGTACTTC	CASSQGGSSYEQYF	TRBV4-3	NA	NA	TRBJ2-7
TGTGCCAGCAGGACAGGATCCTACGAGCAGTACTTC	CASRTGSYEQYF	TRBV6-5	NA	NA	TRBJ2-7
TGTGCCAGCAGCTCAGCTCCGGGTAGGAGGGAAGAGACCCAGTACTTC	CASSSAPGRREETQYF	TRBV7-2	NA	NA	TRBJ2-5
TGTGCCAGCAGTGAACGACTCGGGGGTAGCAATCAGCCCCAGCATTTT	CASSERLGGSNQPQHF	TRBV2	NA	NA	TRBJ1-5
TGCGCCAGCAGCCAAATGGGACTAGCGGGAGACAGCTACGAGCAGTACTTC	CASSQMGLAGDSYEQYF	TRBV4-3	TRBD2	NA	TRBJ2-7
TGTGCCAGCAGCTTGATGGCGTTCGGAAGCTACGAGCAGTACTTC	CASSLMAFGSYEQYF	TRBV5-6	NA	NA	TRBJ2-7
TGTGCCAGCAGCTCCGGGACCCATGAGCAGTTCTTC	CASSSGTHEQFF	TRBV7-3	NA	NA	TRBJ2-1
TGCGCCAGCAGCTTGGCCACAGGGCCTGGGGCCAACGTCCTGACTTTC	CASSLATGPGANVLTF	TRBV5-1	NA	NA	TRBJ2-6
TGTGCCAGCAGCCTGAGACTAGCGGGGGGTATTACCGGGGAGCTGTTTTTT	CASSLRLAGGITGELFF	TRBV5-4	TRBD2	NA	TRBJ2-2
TGTGCCAGCAGTCCCCCGGGACCGAAGTCCAAGGGTTGGCAGTATTTT	CASSPPGPKSKGWQYF	TRBV6-9	NA	NA	TRBJ2-3
TGTGCCAGTAGTATAGCCTTAGGAGCGGGTGAGACCCAGTACTTC	CASSIALGAGETQYF	TRBV19	NA	NA	TRBJ2-5
TGTGCCACCAGCAGAGTCGGTAGCTCCTACAATGAGCAGTTCTTC	CATSRVGSSYNEQFF	TRBV15	NA	NA	TRBJ2-1
TGTGCCAGCAGCGCAAGGACAGGGACCTATGGCTACACCTTC	CASSARTGTYGYTF	TRBV7-2	TRBD1	NA	TRBJ1-2